What follows is one T cell receptor (beta chain) and its context. The antigen remains undetermined. The sample originates from a study of cytomegalovirus exposure and HLA in healthy donors. PCR was performed using 60 Vbeta and 13 Jbeta primers. Libraries were prepared by immunoSEQ multiplex PCR; TCRdb keeps only in-frame clonotypes and omits some of them. The table includes 150,000 to 200,000 clones, approximately 88% detected once. Study results and limitations: Earlier analysis yielded a pattern in which most TCR beta V segments were productive about 90% or about 30% of the time. According to a later analysis, donors in an Asian-associated ancestry cluster reportedly had fewer N-insertions than the roughly 640-donor mean.

The J segment lost 4 bases and the V segment lost 4 bases, leaving 3 bases of the junction unmatched. The germline gives CDR1 SGHTA, CDR2 FQGNSA. The CDR3 spans 15 residues. V is TRBV7-2 and J is TRBJ2-3; TRBD2 matches at 12 bases. This clonotype was sampled from a man aged 25 to 45 in good health and CMV-seronegative. The specimen sequenced was PBMCs. Written as DNA, the CDR3 is TGTGCCAGCAGCTCGGGACTAGCGGGCTCAGATACGCAGTATTTT. Translating gives CASSSGLAGSDTQYF.